The next 18 T cell receptor beta chains were all read from a single sample in a study of post-analysis software for immune sequencing data. Overall study results and limits: Roughly 5 TRBV segments (TRBV5-6, TRBV5-1 and TRBV20-1 among them) occurred more frequently in patients than in controls.

Sequencing libraries made from TCR beta cDNA carried unique molecular identifiers. TCRdb reanalysed the PCR reads using MiXCR and keeps one entry per CDR3 protein. The sample lists more than 500,000 distinct CDR3 sequences, 30% to 40% occurring once. Which antigens these TCRs recognize remains unknown. Sequenced: blood. All receptors derive from a girl aged 2-17 years with multiple sclerosis.

The chain is built from TRBV12-3 or TRBV12-4 and TRBJ1-2; 7 positions match TRBD1. This CDR3 spans 13 amino acids. Trimming cost V 6 bases and J 7 bases; bases outside gene matches: 8. This CDR3 reads CASRLQGYSGYTF. CDR3 nucleotide sequence: TGTGCCAGCAGACTACAGGGGTATTCTGGCTACACCTTC.

This clonotype turned up a few times. The chain carries TRBV4-1 and TRBJ1-2; D is unclear. Germline V gives CDR1 MGHRA, CDR2 YSYEKL. This CDR3 has 13 amino acids. V was pared by 6 bases and J by 8 bases, with 16 bases between. The CDR3 loop reads CASRPVGSRGYTF. CDR3 coding DNA: TGCGCCAGCAGACCAGTCGGGAGTAGGGGCTACACCTTC.

The gene calls are TRBV28 and TRBJ2-5; D unclear. From germline, CDR1 is MDHEN and CDR2 SYDVKM. The CDR3 is 15 residues long. The ends were cut back, 2 bases at V and 3 bases at J, with 13 bases in the middle. The CDR3 DNA follows: TGTGCCAGCAGTTTAGGCCCGACGGAGAAAGAGACCCAGTACTTC. Amino acids: CASSLGPTEKETQYF.

This clonotype came up a few times. The chain joins TRBV5-5 to TRBJ2-1; tentative D call: TRBD2 (6 bases). Germline V lookup: CDR1 SGHKS, CDR2 YYEKEE (reference sequence). Between the trimmed V and J ends, which lost 4 bases and 10 bases, there was a span of 21 bases. The CDR3 totals 15 residues. The CDR3 DNA follows: TGTGCCAGCAGCCGGGAACCAGCGGGCTCGGGGGAGCAGTTCTTC. Translated: CASSREPAGSGEQFF. The full variable domain, its missing parts supplied by reference TRBV5-5 and TRBJ2-1, is DAGVTQSPTHLIKTRGQQVTLRCSPISGHKSVSWYQQVLGQGPQFIFQYYEKEERGRGNFPDRFSARQFPNYSSELNVNALLLGDSALYLCASSREPAGSGEQFFGPGTRLTVL.

The chain carries TRBV5-5 and TRBJ2-3, with D maybe TRBD1 (6 bases). Trimming left V 2 bases short and J 0 bases short, with 10 bases between. CDR1 and CDR2 (germline): SGHKS, YYEKEE (reference sequence). The CDR3 is 15 amino acids. This chain's CDR3 is CASSLQGVSTDTQYF. The CDR3 nucleotides are TGTGCCAGCAGCTTACAGGGCGTTAGCACAGATACGCAGTATTTT.

This clonotype has a handful of counts. The CDR3, as DNA: TGTGCCACCGGAGGGGTTGGGAACACTGAAGCTTTCTTT. Translation: CATGGVGNTEAFF. V and J are TRBV10-3 and TRBJ1-1, with D possibly being TRBD1 (5 bases). The germline gives CDR1 ENHRY, CDR2 SYGVKD. V was clipped by 10 bases and J by 1 base, with 13 bases between them. The CDR3 contains 13 residues.

CDR3 bases: TGTGCCAGCTCATCCCAGCGGGAATCGGAGCAGTTCTTC. Translation gives CASSSQRESEQFF. This chain uses TRBV18 with TRBJ2-1; 7 bases are a match to TRBD2. CDR3 size: 13 residues. The germline V gene has CDR1 KGHSH and CDR2 LQKENI. V lost 5 bases to trimming and J lost 10 bases; unmatched junction nucleotides: 8.

This clonotype was recorded at least ten times. This chain connects TRBV20-1 to TRBJ2-1; 16 positions agree with TRBD2. CDR3 length equals 15 residues. Germline V gene data show CDR1 as DFQATT and CDR2 as SNEGSKA (reference sequence). V was pared by 6 bases and J by 7 bases, with 6 bases of the junction left unmatched. CDR3 residues: CSAEGLAGGRNEQFF. The CDR3 DNA is TGCAGTGCCGAGGGACTAGCGGGGGGGCGAAATGAGCAGTTCTTC.

This clonotype was recorded only once. This sequence joins TRBV7-2 and TRBJ1-2; 10 nucleotides line up with TRBD1. The CDR3 sequence is 15 residues long. Germline CDR1 SGHTA, CDR2 FQGNSA. J gave up 4 bases and V 5 bases, and 7 bases lay outside the gene matches. CDR3 in amino acids: CASSGNGQGVYGYTF. In nucleotides, the CDR3 is TGTGCCAGCAGCGGAAACGGACAGGGGGTCTATGGCTACACCTTC. Looking up the rest from reference TRBV7-2 and TRBJ1-2 gives the full variable domain: GAGVSQSPSNKVTEKGKDVELRCDPISGHTALYWYRQSLGQGLEFLIYFQGNSAPDKSGLPSDRFSAERTGGSVSTLTIQRTQQEDSAVYLCASSGNGQGVYGYTFGSGTRLTVV.

This clonotype was detected only a few times. The rearrangement joins TRBV6-6 to TRBJ1-4; 7 bases match TRBD1. This CDR3 comprises 13 residues. CDR1 is MNHNY, CDR2 SVGAGI, per germline (reference sequence). With V trimmed by 9 bases and J by 4 bases, 5 bases remained unmatched. This CDR3 is CASCGDSNEKLFF. The CDR3 DNA sequence: TGTGCCAGTTGCGGGGACAGTAATGAAAAACTGTTTTTT.

The rearrangement joins TRBV7-9 to TRBJ1-2; TRBD1 agrees at 7 bases. This CDR3 region has 16 residues. The germline CDR1 and CDR2 sequences are SEHNR and FQNEAQ (reference sequence). Unmatched junction bases numbered 6, after V lost 2 bases and J lost 0 bases. The CDR3: CASSLKTGPANYGYTF. CDR3 coding DNA: TGTGCCAGCAGCTTAAAGACAGGGCCAGCTAACTATGGCTACACCTTC.

J is TRBJ2-1 and V is TRBV14, with D possibly being TRBD1 or TRBD2 (5 bases each). The CDR3 has 16 amino acids. Trimming stripped 7 bases from V and 5 bases from J, with 21 bases between. CDR1 SGHDN and CDR2 FVKESK come from the germline V gene. CDR3 DNA sequence: TGTGCCAGCACAATGGGGCGGGCCTATCTCCACAATGAGCAGTTCTTC. It translates to CASTMGRAYLHNEQFF.

This sequence joins TRBV7-8 and TRBJ1-1; D is undetermined. V lost 5 bases to trimming and J lost 0 bases, with 16 bases between them. The length of the CDR3 is 16 residues. From germline, CDR1 is SGHVS and CDR2 FQNEAQ. The CDR3 sequence: CASSPQRTWMNTEAFF. The CDR3 region has the DNA TGTGCCAGCAGCCCCCAACGCACATGGATGAACACTGAAGCTTTCTTT. Looking up the rest from reference TRBV7-8 and TRBJ1-1 gives the full variable domain: GAGVSQSPRYKVAKRGQDVALRCDPISGHVSLFWYQQALGQGPEFLTYFQNEAQLDKSGLPSDRFFAERPEGSVSTLKIQRTQQEDSAVYLCASSPQRTWMNTEAFFGQGTRLTVV.

The chain couples TRBV7-3 to TRBJ1-5; 7 nucleotides agree with TRBD1. From germline, CDR1 is SGHTA and CDR2 FQGTGA. There are 13 residues in the CDR3. V gave up 5 bases and J gave up 6 bases; unmatched junction bases: 4. CDR3 loop: CASSQNRGQPQHF. The CDR3 DNA is TGTGCCAGCAGCCAAAACAGGGGTCAGCCCCAGCATTTT.

This clonotype was picked up many times. Mismatch with germline at one junction end may stem from a read error. This chain links TRBV5-1 with TRBJ2-1; D gene ambiguous. This CDR3 has 15 amino acids. Per the germline V gene, CDR1 is SGHRS and CDR2 is YFSETQ. CDR3 sequence (DNA): TGTGCCAGCAGCTTAGTGGCAGGCTCCTACAATGAGCAGTTCTTC. This codes for CASSLVAGSYNEQFF.

This clonotype was seen at least ten times. The rearrangement joins TRBV15 to TRBJ2-1, with TRBD1 matching over 7 bases. The germline gives CDR1 LNHNV, CDR2 YYDKDF (reference sequence). Trimming at V came to 5 bases and at J to 6 bases, leaving 7 bases not matched to a gene. The CDR3 has 14 amino acids. The CDR3 DNA is TGTGCCACCAGCGGGTACAGGGGAACCAATGAGCAGTTCTTC. Its translation is CATSGYRGTNEQFF.

The genes are TRBV12-3 or TRBV12-4 and TRBJ1-1; 8 nucleotides line up with TRBD1. This CDR3 spans 15 amino acids. The J segment lost 6 bases and the V segment lost 2 bases, leaving 8 bases of the junction unmatched. CDR3 DNA: TGTGCCAGCAGTTTATACCTCGGACAGGGCGCTGAAGCTTTCTTT. This sequence encodes CASSLYLGQGAEAFF.

This clonotype showed up just a few times. This chain uses TRBV9 with TRBJ1-1; D is unresolved. Looked up from germline, CDR1 is SGDLS and CDR2 is YYNGEE. The CDR3 has 15 residues. The V and J ends lost 0 bases and 3 bases respectively, with 12 bases between them. The CDR3 loop reads CASSVGVVGHTEAFF. DNA for the CDR3: TGTGCCAGCAGCGTAGGAGTCGTGGGCCACACTGAAGCTTTCTTT.